Detailed here is one TCR beta chain. In this sample, this clonotype turned up once. Its antigen target is currently unknown. It has no much larger one-base neighbor in the sample; base qualities were not kept. One read is thin evidence. These data originate in a study of early T cells in non-severe SARS-CoV-2 infection (dated by TCRdb to about 2021). With respect to the entire study: Because TCR sequencing relied on bulk RNA taken from unsorted whole blood, pairing of alpha and beta chains was not possible. Findings and caveats that apply to the study as a whole: VDJdb matching was skewed toward anti-spike CD8 responses and likely underestimated virus-specific expansions, missing private and CD4 specificities.

Libraries came from 5' RACE. TCRdb lists the instrument as NextSeq 500. The TCR library protocol attached unique molecular identifiers to individual cDNA molecules to correct for sequencing error and PCR bias. TCR alpha and beta chains were both sequenced, and the abundances of alpha and beta sequences in each sample were closely correlated with each other. The original pipeline was this. Decombinator V4 was used to annotate the V gene, J gene and CDR3 of the TCR sequences. Expanded TCRs were defined as changing significantly between any two time points under a Poisson model with p below 0.0001. Abundances of TCRs were expressed as counts per million after normalisation to the total number of TCRs sequenced in each sample. VDJdb, accessed 1 November 2021, was searched for CMV, EBV and SARS-CoV-2 annotated TCRs, excluding TCRs annotated for multiple antigens. TCRdb ran its own pipeline on the public reads, namely fastp trimming at Q25 and MiXCR clone calling, and kept in-frame beta chains. Each record represents a unique CDR3 protein, reported with the most common genes and DNA among its rows. The V and J calls reflect TCRdb's pipeline rather than the authors' work. In all, the sample holds 37,000 or so distinct CDR3 sequences, and 5.5% to 7.5% of those were seen once. Less than 6% of the sample is taken by the ten largest.

A case-control design nested within a healthcare worker cohort in London, UK, was used, with weekly nasopharyngeal swab PCR tests and blood sampling performed. Between 23 and 31 March 2020, the week of the UK lockdown, healthcare workers were enrolled and then followed up weekly for as long as 16 weeks. The TCR comes from an adult who was a healthcare worker with PCR-confirmed SARS-CoV-2 infection or an uninfected control (not recorded which). The sequenced sample was whole blood.

The CDR3: CASSKRAGGENIQYF. The DNA reads as follows: TGTGCCAGCAGCAAGAGAGCGGGCGGAGAAAACATTCAGTACTTC. The sequence links TRBV21-1 to TRBJ2-4; the table names TRBD2, a call not compared with the DNA. TRBV21-1 corresponds to a pseudogene. The CDR3 goes from the cysteine to the phenylalanine over 15 residues. The entry retains the CDR3 DNA only, 45 bases that are in frame from base 1.